This entry lists 16 T cell receptor beta chains sequenced from one sample in a study of cytomegalovirus exposure and HLA in healthy donors. Profiling relied on immunoSEQ multiplex PCR, and the TCRdb table lists in-frame clones only, not all of them. The data hold some 160,000 clones, with 88% observed a single time. Sequencing used PBMCs. These receptors originate from a young man in good health and CMV-seronegative.

The gene calls are TRBV4-1 and TRBJ2-7; possibly TRBD1 for D (6 bases). Germline lookup yields CDR1 MGHRA and CDR2 YSYEKL. V was pared by 0 bases and J by 3 bases, with 15 bases between. The CDR3 runs 16 residues. The CDR3 loop is CASSQDLVTGVYEQYF. CDR3 coding DNA: TGCGCCAGCAGCCAAGATCTCGTGACAGGTGTCTACGAGCAGTACTTC.

This clone was observed a handful of times. The chain carries TRBV10-1 and TRBJ2-3, with 9 positions matching TRBD1. The V gene end was trimmed by 8 bases and the J gene end by 4 bases; junction bases not matched to a gene: 13. The CDR3 consists of 16 residues. Germline-derived CDR1 and CDR2 are WNHNN and SYGVQD (reference sequence). CDR3 protein: CASGEIGQGKADTQYF. CDR3 nucleotide sequence: TGCGCCAGCGGGGAAATAGGACAGGGGAAAGCAGATACGCAGTATTTT.

This chain uses TRBV29-1 with TRBJ2-7; D might be TRBD2 (6 bases). The CDR3 has 13 amino acids. V was clipped by 1 base and J by 6 bases, with 13 bases between them. The V gene's germline CDR1 is SQVTM and CDR2 ANQGSEA. The CDR3 nucleotides read TGCAGCGTTGAAGGACTAGAAAGGGGCGAGCAGTACTTC. This sequence encodes CSVEGLERGEQYF.

The gene calls are TRBV10-1 and TRBJ2-1; 8 bases are a match to TRBD2. The germline V gene encodes CDR1 WNHNN and CDR2 SYGVQD (reference sequence). J gave up 3 bases and V 3 bases, and 10 bases lay outside the gene matches. CDR3 size: 17 residues. CDR3 amino acids: CASSDFTSGQNYNEQFF. The CDR3 DNA follows: TGCGCCAGCAGTGACTTTACTAGCGGACAGAACTACAATGAGCAGTTCTTC.

The chain is built from TRBV28 and TRBJ1-2, with D possibly being TRBD1 (5 bases). The length of the CDR3 is 14 residues. Germline V lookup: CDR1 MDHEN, CDR2 SYDVKM. Trimming took 8 bases from V and 4 from J, leaving 17 bases between them. CDR3 loop: CASVETPQGYGYTF. Written as DNA, the CDR3 is TGTGCCAGCGTTGAGACGCCGCAGGGCTATGGCTACACCTTC.

The chain links TRBV11-3 to TRBJ2-7; 11 nucleotides agree with TRBD1. V shed 5 bases and J 8 bases; nucleotides not matched to a gene: 8. Germline V gene data show CDR1 as SGHNT and CDR2 as YENEEA. The CDR3 covers 14 residues. The CDR3 sequence is CASSTRDRGVKQYV. CDR3 nucleotide sequence: TGTGCCAGCAGCACTCGGGACAGGGGGGTCAAGCAGTACGTC.

CDR3 protein: CASSSGQGIRNQPQHF. The CDR3 DNA follows: TGTGCCAGCAGTTCGGGACAGGGTATTCGGAATCAGCCCCAGCATTTT. The chain has TRBV27 and TRBJ1-5; TRBD1 agrees at 9 bases. V was pared by 4 bases and J by 4 bases, with 8 bases of the junction left unmatched. The germline V gene encodes CDR1 MNHEY and CDR2 SMNVEV (reference sequence). This CDR3 contains 16 residues.

This chain connects TRBV10-1 to TRBJ2-3; 10 positions match TRBD2. In germline, CDR1 is WNHNN, CDR2 SYGVQD (reference sequence). V was clipped by 10 bases and J by 2 bases; unmatched bases: 12. This CDR3 spans 16 amino acids. The CDR3 spells CATNPPGLADTDTQYF. In DNA form, the CDR3 reads TGCGCCACCAACCCCCCTGGACTAGCGGACACAGATACGCAGTATTTT.

The V and J genes are TRBV5-4 and TRBJ2-5, with 7 nucleotides matching TRBD2. CDR3 length: 17 amino acids. The junction had 9 bases not matched to a gene; V was cut back by 0 bases and J by 1 base. Germline-derived CDR1 and CDR2 are SGHNT and YYREEE (reference sequence). For the CDR3, the DNA is TGTGCCAGCAGCTTGGCCTCTGGCGGGGGTTTCCAAGAGACCCAGTACTTC. It yields the protein CASSLASGGGFQETQYF.

This clone was observed a handful of times. Other nucleotide sequences in the sample specify the same CDR3. This chain connects TRBV19 to TRBJ1-6; no definite D call. The CDR3 consists of 12 residues. Germline CDR1 is LNHDA and CDR2 is SQIVND (reference sequence). Between the trimmed V and J ends, which lost 1 base and 10 bases, there was a span of 5 bases. CDR3 sequence (DNA): TGTGCCAGTAGTATAGGAGGGTCACCCCTCCACTTT. Protein: CASSIGGSPLHF. The full variable domain, its missing parts supplied by reference TRBV19 and TRBJ1-6, is DGGITQSPKYLFRKEGQNVTLSCEQNLNHDAMYWYRQDPGQGLRLIYYSQIVNDFQKGDIAEGYSVSREKKESFPLTVTSAQKNPTAFYLCASSIGGSPLHFGNGTRLTVT.

This clone showed up just once. The CDR3 bases are TGCAGCGTGGGGACAGAATCTAATGAAAAACTGTTTTTT. The encoded protein is CSVGTESNEKLFF. The chain employs TRBV29-1 and TRBJ1-4; 7 positions agree with TRBD1. CDR1 is SQVTM, CDR2 ANQGSEA, per germline. With V trimmed by 6 bases and J by 3 bases, 4 bases remained unmatched. The CDR3 consists of 13 residues. The full variable domain, its missing parts supplied by reference TRBV29-1 and TRBJ1-4, is SAVISQKPSRDICQRGTSLTIQCQVDSQVTMMFWYRQQPGQSLTLIATANQGSEATYESGFVIDKFPISRPNLTFSTLTVSNMSPEDSSIYLCSVGTESNEKLFFGSGTQLSVL.

J is TRBJ2-2 and V is TRBV2, with unresolved D. Germline V CDR1 and CDR2: SNHLY, FYNNEI. This CDR3 comprises 15 residues. Trimming pared 4 bases from V and 3 bases from J, leaving 12 bases between. Here the CDR3 reads CASSVRVLDTGELFF. CDR3 nucleotides: TGTGCCAGCAGTGTCCGAGTATTGGACACCGGGGAGCTGTTTTTT.

The chain employs TRBV28 and TRBJ1-3; 7 bases agree with TRBD1. The germline V gene has CDR1 MDHEN and CDR2 SYDVKM. V lost 7 bases and J lost 0; bases outside the gene matches: 9. There are 16 residues in the CDR3. The CDR3 DNA sequence: TGTGCCAGCAAATCCTCCCGGGACAGCTCTGGAAACACCATATATTTT. It yields the protein CASKSSRDSSGNTIYF.

The chain joins TRBV4-3 to TRBJ1-1; D might be TRBD1 (5 bases). Trimming took 0 bases from V and 3 from J, leaving 17 bases between them. Germline lookup yields CDR1 LGHNA and CDR2 YSLEER. CDR3 length equals 17 residues. In DNA form, the CDR3 reads TGCGCCAGCAGCCAAGATAGGGGTTTAGGTTTGTACACTGAAGCTTTCTTT. This gives the protein CASSQDRGLGLYTEAFF.

This sequence joins TRBV10-3 and TRBJ2-7, with 8 bases that match TRBD2. The CDR3 consists of 14 residues. Germline V gene data show CDR1 as ENHRY and CDR2 as SYGVKD. J gave up 6 bases and V 10 bases, and 14 bases lay outside the gene matches. DNA for the CDR3: TGTGCCACGGGGGGGTATGGCGGGAGTGGCGAGCAGTACTTC. Translating it yields CATGGYGGSGEQYF.

V is TRBV19 and J is TRBJ2-3; 8 positions agree with TRBD1. CDR1 and CDR2 (germline): LNHDA, SQIVND (reference sequence). Losses at the gene ends were 5 bases for V and 1 base for J; bases not matched to a gene: 2. The CDR3 spans 14 residues. The CDR3 nucleotides are TGTGCCAGTAGTTCGGGACAGGGCACAGATACGCAGTATTTT. It is translated as CASSSGQGTDTQYF.